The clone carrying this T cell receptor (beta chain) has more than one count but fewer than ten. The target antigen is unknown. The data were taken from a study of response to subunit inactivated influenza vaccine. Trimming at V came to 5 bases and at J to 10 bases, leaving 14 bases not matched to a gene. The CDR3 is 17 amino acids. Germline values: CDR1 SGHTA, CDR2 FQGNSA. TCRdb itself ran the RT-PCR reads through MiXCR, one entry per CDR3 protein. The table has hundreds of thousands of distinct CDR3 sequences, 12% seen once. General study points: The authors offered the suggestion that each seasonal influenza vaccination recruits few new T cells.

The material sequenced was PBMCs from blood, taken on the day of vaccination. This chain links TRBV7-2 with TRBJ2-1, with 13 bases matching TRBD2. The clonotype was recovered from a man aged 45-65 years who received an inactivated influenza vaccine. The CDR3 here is CASSPMRTSGRIGEQFF. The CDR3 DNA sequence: TGTGCCAGCAGCCCCATGCGGACTAGCGGGAGAATAGGCGAGCAGTTCTTC.